Listed here are 31 T cell receptor beta chains from one sample, sequenced in a study of PD-1 blockade in classical Hodgkin lymphoma. Sequencing used immunoSEQ multiplex PCR; TCRdb keeps in-frame clones, though not all of them. The data contain approximately 100,000 clones, 85% to 90% of them singletons. In every patient, relapse followed autologous stem cell transplantation, while exposure to brentuximab vedotin differed. The input for sequencing was peripheral blood mononuclear cells (PBMCs), taken before the second cycle of nivolumab. Receptors were obtained from a human donor with classical Hodgkin lymphoma.

The CDR3 bases are TGTGCCAGCAGGCTCCTCATGAACACTGAAGCTTTCTTT. This translates into CASRLLMNTEAFF. This chain links TRBV6-5 with TRBJ1-1; D remains ambiguous. Trimming removed 6 bases at V and 0 bases at J, with 8 bases between. The CDR3 runs to 13 residues. Germline loops: CDR1 MNHEY, CDR2 SVGAGI.

CDR3 sequence reads: CASGTAAQETQYF. The CDR3 coding sequence is TGTGCCAGCGGCACAGCGGCACAAGAGACCCAGTACTTC. The chain is built from TRBV27 and TRBJ2-5; D is perhaps TRBD2 (5 bases). Germline V CDR1 and CDR2: MNHEY, SMNVEV (reference sequence). V shed 8 bases and J shed 2 bases, with 12 bases lying between them. This CDR3 is built from 13 residues.

J is TRBJ1-3 and V is TRBV29-1; D is possibly TRBD1 (5 bases). Trimming cost V 4 bases and J 1 base, with 11 bases left between them. There are 14 residues in the CDR3. The germline CDR1 and CDR2 sequences are SQVTM and ANQGSEA. The CDR3 here is CSVGGFRSGNTIYF. The CDR3 region has the DNA TGCAGCGTTGGGGGGTTCCGGTCTGGAAACACCATATATTTT.

This chain joins TRBV7-8 and TRBJ1-2; weak D call: TRBD1 (6 bases). This CDR3 contains 14 residues. The germline gives CDR1 SGHVS, CDR2 FQNEAQ. V lost 7 bases and J lost 0, with 12 bases in between. The CDR3 DNA follows: TGTGCCAGCACCGAAGGGGGATCTAACTATGGCTACACCTTC. Protein: CASTEGGSNYGYTF.

This chain links TRBV18 with TRBJ2-5; D gene ambiguous. The J call may be wrong; the DNA end is better matched by TRBJ2-7. The CDR3 extends over 13 amino acids. The germline gives CDR1 KGHSH, CDR2 LQKENI. CDR3 nucleotides: TGTGCCAGCTCAGCGCGGCTCTCCTACGAGCAGTACTTC. It encodes CASSARLSYEQYF.

DNA of the CDR3: TGTGCCAGCAGATGGGACTTCGCAGAATCTAATGAGCAGTTCTTC. Amino acids: CASRWDFAESNEQFF. V gene TRBV13 combines with J gene TRBJ2-1; D might be TRBD2 (6 bases). The V end lost 6 bases, the J end lost 7 bases, and 19 bases lay between the germline ends. The CDR3 runs to 15 residues. Germline V gene lookup returns CDR1 PRHDT and CDR2 FYEKMQ (reference sequence). The full variable domain, with the rest looked up from reference TRBV13 and TRBJ2-1, is AAGVIQSPRHLIKEKRETATLKCYPIPRHDTVYWYQQGPGQDPQFLISFYEKMQSDKGSIPDRFSAQQFSDYHSELNMSSLELGDSALYFCASRWDFAESNEQFFGPGTRLTVL.

The chain recombines TRBV4-3 with TRBJ2-3; TRBD2 aligns across 7 bases. V was clipped by 1 base and J by 6 bases; unmatched bases: 7. This CDR3 is built from 15 residues. Germline CDR1 and CDR2: LGHNA and YSLEER. The DNA of the CDR3 is TGCGCCAGCAGCCAAGTTTGGGGGGAGGGGGATACGCAGTATTTT. Its translation: CASSQVWGEGDTQYF.

This chain links TRBV5-1 with TRBJ2-1; D ambiguous. This CDR3 contains 13 residues. With 1 base removed from V and 3 bases from J, the gap between germline ends came to 5 bases. Germline values: CDR1 SGHRS, CDR2 YFSETQ. CDR3 sequence (DNA): TGCGCCAGCAGCTTGTACAACTACAATGAGCAGTTCTTC. It codes for CASSLYNYNEQFF. The variable domain in full, completed from reference TRBV5-1 and TRBJ2-1, reads KAGVTQTPRYLIKTRGQQVTLSCSPISGHRSVSWYQQTPGQGLQFLFEYFSETQRNKGNFPGRFSGRQFSNSRSEMNVSTLELGDSALYLCASSLYNYNEQFFGPGTRLTVL.

The rearrangement links TRBV2 to TRBJ2-4, with D unclear. This CDR3 comprises 14 residues. Trimming removed 2 bases from V and 6 bases from J, with 11 bases in between. The germline V gene has CDR1 SNHLY and CDR2 FYNNEI. This CDR3 is CASSEPRLRNIQYF. The DNA of the CDR3 is TGTGCCAGCAGTGAACCGAGGTTGAGAAACATTCAGTACTTC.

The sample holds one count of this clone. The chain carries TRBV9 and TRBJ1-2; a possible D gene is TRBD1 (6 bases). The CDR3 extends over 15 amino acids. V was pared by 4 bases and J by 4 bases, with 17 bases between. Germline loops: CDR1 SGDLS, CDR2 YYNGEE. The CDR3 DNA reads as TGTGCCAGCAGCCCGCGGGACACCGACCTCTATGGCTACACCTTC. This gives the protein CASSPRDTDLYGYTF.

This chain links TRBV2 with TRBJ1-2; 8 positions agree with TRBD1. Germline V gene data show CDR1 as SNHLY and CDR2 as FYNNEI. Trimming removed 11 bases from V and 4 bases from J; junction bases left unmatched: 9. The CDR3 totals 13 residues. The CDR3 sequence is CAGRDRIAYGYTF. The CDR3 bases are TGTGCCGGGAGGGACAGGATAGCCTATGGCTACACCTTC.

This clone was observed a single time. This chain uses TRBV7-8 with TRBJ2-1; no firm D call. The germline CDR1 and CDR2 sequences are SGHVS and FQNEAQ. The CDR3 has 15 residues. Trimming removed 1 base from V and 3 bases from J, with 10 bases in between. The CDR3: CASSLGISGYNEQFF. The DNA for the CDR3 is TGTGCCAGCAGCTTAGGTATTTCGGGCTACAATGAGCAGTTCTTC. Combining the CDR3 with reference TRBV7-8 and TRBJ2-1 gives the whole variable domain GAGVSQSPRYKVAKRGQDVALRCDPISGHVSLFWYQQALGQGPEFLTYFQNEAQLDKSGLPSDRFFAERPEGSVSTLKIQRTQQEDSAVYLCASSLGISGYNEQFFGPGTRLTVL.

The chain couples TRBV29-1 to TRBJ1-2; tentatively, D is TRBD1 (5 bases). V was pared by 7 bases and J by 5 bases, with 17 bases between. The CDR3 is 13 amino acids. In germline, CDR1 is SQVTM, CDR2 ANQGSEA. The CDR3, as DNA: TGCAGCGGGGGGGACCCCGGACTGTATGGCTACACCTTC. It codes for CSGGDPGLYGYTF.

The rearrangement joins TRBV28 to TRBJ2-7; D gene unclear. The CDR3 totals 16 residues. CDR1 is MDHEN and CDR2 is SYDVKM in the germline V gene. Trimming removed 4 bases from V and 0 bases from J, with 16 bases in between. In nucleotides, the CDR3 is TGTGCCAGCAGTTCCCTGGAGAAGGAGAGCTCCTACGAGCAGTACTTC. Its translation: CASSSLEKESSYEQYF.

The rearrangement links TRBV7-2 to TRBJ2-7; the match to TRBD2 covers 11 bases. J was trimmed by 4 bases and V by 5 bases; bases with no gene match: 7. Per germline, CDR1 SGHTA and CDR2 FQGNSA. The length of the CDR3 is 15 residues. For the CDR3, the DNA is TGTGCCAGCAGCGCCTCTAGCGGGGGGTATTACGAGCAGTACTTC. Its translation is CASSASSGGYYEQYF.

In DNA, the CDR3 is TGTGCCAGCAGCTTAGTTTCCCTTGAGCAGTTCTTC. Residues: CASSLVSLEQFF. The chain recombines TRBV7-9 with TRBJ2-1; D ambiguous. Per germline, CDR1 SEHNR and CDR2 FQNEAQ (reference sequence). The CDR3 loop spans 12 amino acids. Trimming took off 1 base at V and 9 bases at J, with 7 bases between the two ends.

Worth noting for this clone: Other DNA sequences of this sample code for an identical CDR3. The chain joins TRBV5-1 to TRBJ1-3; D is unresolved. V was clipped by 2 bases and J by 0 bases, with 9 bases between them. Germline lookup yields CDR1 SGHRS and CDR2 YFSETQ. The CDR3 has 15 residues. Here the CDR3 DNA reads TGCGCCAGCAGCTTAGGTCGGACCTCTGGAAACACCATATATTTT. It encodes CASSLGRTSGNTIYF. The full variable domain, in which reference TRBV5-1 and TRBJ1-3 provide the parts outside the CDR3, is KAGVTQTPRYLIKTRGQQVTLSCSPISGHRSVSWYQQTPGQGLQFLFEYFSETQRNKGNFPGRFSGRQFSNSRSEMNVSTLELGDSALYLCASSLGRTSGNTIYFGEGSWLTVV.

The CDR3 is CSVGQLDQPQHF. DNA for the CDR3: TGCAGCGTCGGACAGCTAGATCAGCCCCAGCATTTT. The chain employs TRBV29-1 and TRBJ1-5, with TRBD1 as a possible D gene (6 bases). V was pared by 6 bases and J by 5 bases, with 11 bases between. The CDR3 covers 12 residues. From germline, CDR1 is SQVTM and CDR2 ANQGSEA.

The chain has TRBV7-9 and TRBJ1-4; a possible D gene is TRBD1 (6 bases). CDR3 length equals 15 residues. Trimming pared 3 bases from V and 7 bases from J, leaving 15 bases between. Germline values: CDR1 SEHNR, CDR2 FQNEAQ (reference sequence). DNA of the CDR3: TGTGCCAGCAGCTTCGGTGGGGGGCTCGGTGAAAAACTGTTTTTT. As protein: CASSFGGGLGEKLFF.

With regard to this clone: Other DNA variants within this sample encode the same CDR3. This chain links TRBV19 with TRBJ1-2, with TRBD1 as a possible D gene (5 bases). Deletions cut 5 bases from V and 4 bases from J, with 17 bases between. The germline CDR1 and CDR2 sequences are LNHDA and SQIVND (reference sequence). This CDR3 is built from 15 residues. CDR3 amino acids: CASSSGPQSGYGYTF. In DNA, the CDR3 is TGTGCCAGTAGTTCGGGACCCCAGAGCGGCTATGGCTACACCTTC.

Remarks on this clone: Relative to the germline gene, one junction end is altered; a read error may explain this. This CDR3 is also generated by other DNA sequences in the sample. The chain recombines TRBV7-9 with TRBJ2-3; D unresolved. This CDR3 spans 17 amino acids. Looked up from germline, CDR1 is SEHNR and CDR2 is FQNEAQ (reference sequence). DNA for the CDR3: TGTGCTAGCAGCTTAGGTTGGGCATACCTTAGCACAGATACGCAGTATTTT. This encodes CASSLGWAYLSTDTQYF.

The CDR3 sequence is CASSLGTGSNQPQHF. Written as DNA, the CDR3 is TGTGCCAGCAGCCTGGGGACAGGCAGCAATCAGCCCCAGCATTTT. V gene TRBV5-8 combines with J gene TRBJ1-5; 8 nucleotides agree with TRBD1. Losses at the gene ends were 4 bases for V and 1 base for J; bases not matched to a gene: 4. CDR1 is SGHTS, CDR2 YDEGEE, per germline. The CDR3 consists of 15 residues. The full variable domain, in which reference TRBV5-8 and TRBJ1-5 provide the parts outside the CDR3, is EAGVTQSPTHLIKTRGQQATLRCSPISGHTSVYWYQQALGLGLQFLLWYDEGEERNRGNFPPRFSGRQFPNYSSELNVNALELEDSALYLCASSLGTGSNQPQHFGDGTRLSIL.

This clone was seen only once. V usage is TRBV5-1 and J usage is TRBJ2-2; the match to TRBD1 covers 8 bases. J gave up 1 base and V 0 bases, and 2 bases lay outside the gene matches. The CDR3 sequence is 16 residues long. Per the germline V gene, CDR1 is SGHRS and CDR2 is YFSETQ. This chain's CDR3 is CASSLDGQGNTGELFF. The DNA of the CDR3 is TGCGCCAGCAGCTTGGACGGACAGGGGAACACCGGGGAGCTGTTTTTT.

The V and J genes are TRBV11-2 and TRBJ1-1; no definite D call. The CDR3 is 12 amino acids. The germline gives CDR1 SGHAT, CDR2 FQNNGV. Trimming cost V 5 bases and J 0 bases, with 4 bases left between them. The CDR3 here is CASSPMNTEAFF. Written as DNA, the CDR3 is TGTGCCAGCAGCCCAATGAACACTGAAGCTTTCTTT.

A single count supports this clone. The rearrangement joins TRBV7-2 to TRBJ2-3; 7 positions match TRBD1. The germline V gene has CDR1 SGHTA and CDR2 FQGNSA. V was pared by 1 base and J by 9 bases, with 4 bases of the junction left unmatched. CDR3 length: 13 residues. The CDR3 loop reads CASSLVGTATQYF. CDR3 sequence (DNA): TGTGCCAGCAGCTTAGTGGGGACAGCCACGCAGTATTTT.

CDR3 loop: CASSLGGGSASGTEAFF. The CDR3, as DNA: TGTGCCAGCAGCTTAGGTGGCGGGAGTGCAAGTGGTACTGAAGCTTTCTTT. V usage is TRBV7-9 and J usage is TRBJ1-1; D remains unclear. V lost 1 base and J 5 bases, leaving 20 bases between the germline ends. Germline CDR1 and CDR2: SEHNR and FQNEAQ (reference sequence). This CDR3 has 17 amino acids. Based on the CDR3 plus reference TRBV7-9 and TRBJ1-1, the full variable domain is DTGVSQNPRHKITKRGQNVTFRCDPISEHNRLYWYRQTLGQGPEFLTYFQNEAQLEKSRLLSDRFSAERPKGSFSTLEIQRTEQGDSAMYLCASSLGGGSASGTEAFFGQGTRLTVV.

CDR3 sequence reads: CASRVVDTQYF. The CDR3 DNA reads as TGTGCCAGCAGGGTCGTAGATACGCAGTATTTT. This chain connects TRBV6-1 to TRBJ2-3; D gene ambiguous. There are 11 residues in the CDR3. Germline V lookup: CDR1 MNHNS, CDR2 SASEGT. Trimming removed 6 bases at V and 5 bases at J, with 6 bases between.

The J gene is TRBJ2-2, the V gene TRBV5-1; D uncertain. V lost 7 bases to trimming and J lost 0 bases, with 10 bases between them. The V gene's germline CDR1 is SGHRS and CDR2 YFSETQ. CDR3 size: 14 residues. CDR3 nucleotides: TGCGCCAGCGCGTCGGACCCGAACACCGGGGAGCTGTTTTTT. Translated: CASASDPNTGELFF.

J is TRBJ2-2 and V is TRBV6-6; 11 bases align to TRBD2. The CDR3 has 15 residues. Losses at the gene ends were 11 bases for V and 9 bases for J; bases not matched to a gene: 14. The germline V gene encodes CDR1 MNHNY and CDR2 SVGAGI (reference sequence). CDR3 region: CACSPGLAAGRELFF. The CDR3 DNA reads as TGTGCCTGCTCCCCGGGACTAGCGGCCGGCAGGGAGCTGTTTTTT.

V usage is TRBV9 and J usage is TRBJ2-5; no reliable D call. Trimming removed 0 bases at V and 5 bases at J, with 11 bases between. The CDR3 contains 14 residues. Germline V CDR1 and CDR2: SGDLS, YYNGEE. The CDR3 is CASSVVGFGETQYF. The CDR3 DNA reads TGTGCCAGCAGCGTAGTTGGGTTTGGGGAGACCCAGTACTTC. The whole variable domain, remainder taken from reference TRBV9 and TRBJ2-5, is DSGVTQTPKHLITATGQRVTLRCSPRSGDLSVYWYQQSLDQGLQFLIQYYNGEERAKGNILERFSAQQFPDLHSELNLSSLELGDSALYFCASSVVGFGETQYFGPGTRLLVL.

The chain employs TRBV11-2 and TRBJ2-1; D may correspond to TRBD1 or TRBD2 (6 bases each). This CDR3 region has 15 residues. Germline assignment: CDR1 SGHAT and CDR2 FQNNGV. The V end lost 5 bases, the J end lost 2 bases, and 13 bases lay between the germline ends. The CDR3, as DNA: TGTGCCAGCAGCGCCGCCGGGGGCACCTACAATGAGCAGTTCTTC. It yields the protein CASSAAGGTYNEQFF.